These T cell receptor beta chains were read from a single sample in a study of shared clonotypes between healthy human individuals. Profiling relied on immunoSEQ multiplex PCR, and the TCRdb table lists in-frame clones only, not all of them. The table lists nearly 1,000,000 clones, over 60% of them singletons. Sequenced sample: memory CD4+ T cells sorted from blood. These TCRs come from a man aged 18 to 29 in good health. Both conserved end residues are part of each CDR3.

v_gene: TRBV6-5
j_gene: TRBJ2-3
CDR3aa: CASSRQVQDTQYF

v_gene: TRBV2
j_gene: TRBJ1-6
CDR3aa: CASSRDGTLGSPLHF

v_gene: TRBV5-5
j_gene: TRBJ1-4
CDR3aa: CASSLGRKATNEKLFF

v_gene: TRBV10-1
j_gene: TRBJ2-1
CDR3aa: CASSESGTDYNEQFF

v_gene: TRBV18
j_gene: TRBJ1-2
CDR3aa: CASSLQGLDYGYTF

v_gene: TRBV19
j_gene: TRBJ1-6
CDR3aa: CASRKGEGYNSPLHF

v_gene: TRBV5-6
j_gene: TRBJ1-2
CDR3aa: CASRDPEPRNGYTF

v_gene: TRBV10-3
j_gene: TRBJ1-5
CDR3aa: CAISESGGNQPQHF

v_gene: TRBV27
j_gene: TRBJ2-7
CDR3aa: CASSPLGGYEQYF

v_gene: TRBV9
j_gene: TRBJ1-2
CDR3aa: CASSVDGRPYGYTF

v_gene: TRBV7-5
j_gene: TRBJ1-1
CDR3aa: CARSSSTGMNTEAFF

v_gene: TRBV19
j_gene: TRBJ1-5
CDR3aa: CASSISDYQPQHF

v_gene: TRBV30
j_gene: TRBJ2-1
CDR3aa: CAWSVRASGRDNEQFF

v_gene: TRBV7-9
j_gene: TRBJ1-4
CDR3aa: CASSLVSGRGELFF

v_gene: TRBV28
j_gene: TRBJ1-5
CDR3aa: CASSGGNAQPQHF

v_gene: TRBV29-1
j_gene: TRBJ2-5
CDR3aa: CSVTTESRETQYF

v_gene: TRBV30
j_gene: TRBJ1-2
CDR3aa: CAWSVGVSGYGYTF

v_gene: TRBV5-6
j_gene: TRBJ2-4
CDR3aa: CASSLTDQGKNIQYF

v_gene: TRBV27
j_gene: TRBJ2-1
CDR3aa: CASSLILAGGRSYNEQFF

v_gene: TRBV18
j_gene: TRBJ2-5
CDR3aa: CASTPRSGLALETQYF

v_gene: TRBV19
j_gene: TRBJ2-1
CDR3aa: CASKGEALYNEQFF

v_gene: TRBV30
j_gene: TRBJ1-2
CDR3aa: CAWIQGAAGYTF

v_gene: TRBV6-1
j_gene: TRBJ2-4
CDR3aa: CASRAASKNIQYF

v_gene: TRBV20-1
j_gene: TRBJ1-1
CDR3aa: CSARLNTEAFF

v_gene: TRBV10-2
j_gene: TRBJ2-3
CDR3aa: CASTGSTDTQYF

v_gene: TRBV19
j_gene: TRBJ2-1
CDR3aa: CASSIRTSGRGKNEQFF

v_gene: TRBV27
j_gene: TRBJ2-5
CDR3aa: CASSSRETQYF

v_gene: TRBV7-9
j_gene: TRBJ2-3
CDR3aa: CASSLVDVGSNF

v_gene: TRBV5-1
j_gene: TRBJ2-7
CDR3aa: CASSLEGRLYEQYF

v_gene: TRBV28
j_gene: TRBJ1-2
CDR3aa: CASSSGYNKANMDYGYTF

v_gene: TRBV19
j_gene: TRBJ1-5
CDR3aa: CATFGQDNQPQHF

v_gene: TRBV5-1
j_gene: TRBJ2-7
CDR3aa: CASSLAGTGVSEQYF

v_gene: TRBV5-1
j_gene: TRBJ2-3
CDR3aa: CASSSGRGGKADTQYF

v_gene: TRBV5-1
j_gene: TRBJ2-7
CDR3aa: CASSLGQGDEQYF

v_gene: TRBV4-1
j_gene: TRBJ1-3
CDR3aa: CASSLGQGRNTIYF

v_gene: TRBV19
j_gene: TRBJ1-1
CDR3aa: CASSTPGGVNTEAFF

v_gene: TRBV9
j_gene: TRBJ1-3
CDR3aa: CASSRGQGPSDSGNTIYF

v_gene: TRBV10-3
j_gene: TRBJ2-2
CDR3aa: CAIGTGLTGELFF

v_gene: TRBV28
j_gene: TRBJ2-3
CDR3aa: CASSLLAVGTDTQYF

v_gene: TRBV6-1
j_gene: TRBJ1-2
CDR3aa: CASSEGRVNYGYTF

v_gene: TRBV2
j_gene: TRBJ1-5
CDR3aa: CASSEEADQPQHF

v_gene: TRBV25-1
j_gene: TRBJ1-2
CDR3aa: CASSNPGAGYGYTF

v_gene: TRBV5-1
j_gene: TRBJ2-7
CDR3aa: CASSRAPGDEQYF

v_gene: TRBV7-3
j_gene: TRBJ2-6
CDR3aa: CASSLLKPGTANSGANVLTF

v_gene: TRBV29-1
j_gene: TRBJ2-6
CDR3aa: CSALHPSGANVLTF

v_gene: TRBV7-8
j_gene: TRBJ1-5
CDR3aa: CASSLAYIRGTGTGASNQPQHF

v_gene: TRBV27
j_gene: TRBJ1-2
CDR3aa: CASSFRHGVPFLNYGYTF

v_gene: TRBV6-1
j_gene: TRBJ1-4
CDR3aa: CASSAALNNEKLFF

v_gene: TRBV27
j_gene: TRBJ2-2
CDR3aa: CASSLTGRANTGELFF

v_gene: TRBV30
j_gene: TRBJ2-6
CDR3aa: CAWSGLGGTSLSGANVLTF

v_gene: TRBV18
j_gene: TRBJ2-5
CDR3aa: CASSIQETQYF

v_gene: TRBV18
j_gene: TRBJ1-1
CDR3aa: CASSSGGGPEAFF

v_gene: TRBV7-9
j_gene: -
CDR3aa: CASSLVVLGLETQYF